This T cell receptor beta chain is from a study of radiation and T cells in renal cell carcinoma. Study context: Nephrectomy followed 15 Gy stereotactic body radiation by 4 weeks.

Time point noted: blood 2 weeks post-SBRT. Treatment described: 15 Gy SBRT to primary tumor, nephrectomy 4 weeks later. The tumor was a clear cell renal cell carcinoma. Study-level findings and limits: Top tumor clonotypes rose in blood 2 weeks post-radiation, then contracted. Without pretreatment biopsies, baseline tumor clonotype presence was undetermined.

The protocol was immunoSEQ multiplex PCR, while the TCRdb copy is restricted to in-frame clones and leaves out a portion. Altogether around 80,000 clones are present, more than 75% being singletons, with the ten largest covering roughly 6%. V was pared by 2 bases and J by 0 bases, with 4 bases of the junction left unmatched. This CDR3 region has 16 residues. Per germline, CDR1 SEHNR and CDR2 FQNEAQ (reference sequence). By its share, this clone is medium-sized (0.01 to 0.1%). Antigen specificity is unknown. The sequence was obtained from a man between 60 and 75 years old with renal cell carcinoma. The sample was blood, taken from a patient whose treatment included radiotherapy and nephrectomy. The V and J genes are TRBV7-9 and TRBJ2-1; TRBD2 matches 7 bases. The CDR3 loop reads CASSLKGGSSYNEQFF. The CDR3 nucleotides read TGTGCCAGCAGCTTAAAGGGCGGGAGCTCCTACAATGAGCAGTTCTTC.